These T cell receptor beta chains were read from a single sample in a study of cytomegalovirus exposure and HLA in healthy donors. Repertoires were generated with immunoSEQ multiplex PCR, while TCRdb's copy carries only in-frame clones and drops some. The repertoire consists of fewer than 250,000 clones, with about three quarters occurring once and the leading ten covering around 0.99%. The sequencing sample was made of PBMCs. These receptors were obtained from a woman aged 35 to 49 in good health and CMV-seronegative. CDR3s include the opening cysteine and the closing phenylalanine or tryptophan. Each record gives: CDR3 DNA, CDR3 protein, V gene, D gene, J gene, clone size. D genes are given only for firm matches. Size is omitted from some rows. Given values are once, few, many or a class for expanded clones.

TGTGCCAGCAGTTCACAGGGGGCGCCTGGAAACACCATATATTTT CASSSQGAPGNTIYF TRBV6-6 TRBD1 TRBJ1-3 -
TGTGCCGGGAAGGGAGCCAACACCGGGGAGCTGTTTTTT CAGKGANTGELFF TRBV19 - TRBJ2-2 -
TGTGCCAGCAACCAGGGATTGAACACTGAAGCTTTCTTT CASNQGLNTEAFF TRBV2 - TRBJ1-1 -
TGTGCTAGTGGTTTGGCCCCCGGGACAGGGGCCGGCTACACCTTC CASGLAPGTGAGYTF TRBV12-5 TRBD1 TRBJ1-2 -
TGTGCCAGCAGCCTCAGGGGCAACTATGGCTACACCTTC CASSLRGNYGYTF TRBV14 - TRBJ1-2 -
TGTGCCTGGAGTGTAGACAGGCACTCTGGAAACACCATATATTTT CAWSVDRHSGNTIYF TRBV30 - TRBJ1-3 -
TGTGCCAGCAGGGACCGGACAGCCAGTGGCTACACCTTC CASRDRTASGYTF TRBV6-4 - TRBJ1-2 -
TGTGCTAGTGGTTTGGGCCGAAATGAAGCCCTAAACAATGAGCAGTTCTTC CASGLGRNEALNNEQFF TRBV12-5 - TRBJ2-1 -
TGTGCCAGCTCACCCCCAGGGCCGGCAGATACGCAGTATTTT CASSPPGPADTQYF TRBV18 - TRBJ2-3 -
TGTGCCAGCAGATCGGTGTTAGGGAGGAACACTGAAGCTTTCTTT CASRSVLGRNTEAFF TRBV11-2 - TRBJ1-1 -
TGTGCCAGCAGCTCCCCGATAGGGGGATATGGCTACACCTTC CASSSPIGGYGYTF TRBV5-6 - TRBJ1-2 -
TGTGCCTGGATGATGTCAGCGGGAGCCCACGAGCAGTACTTC CAWMMSAGAHEQYF TRBV30 TRBD2 TRBJ2-7 few
TGTGCCAGCAGCCCCCAGGGTATAAATAACTATGGCTACACCTTC CASSPQGINNYGYTF TRBV7-9 - TRBJ1-2 -
TGTGCCAGCAGCTTAGCTCTGTTGGGCTCCGGGGAGCTGTTTTTT CASSLALLGSGELFF TRBV7-2 - TRBJ2-2 -
TGTGCCAGCAGCTTGGGAAGCGGGAGGGAGACCCAGTACTTC CASSLGSGRETQYF TRBV7-9 TRBD2 TRBJ2-5 -
TGTGCTAGTGGTTTATCGGGACTCAATGAGCAGTTCTTC CASGLSGLNEQFF TRBV12-5 - TRBJ2-1 -
TGTGCCTGGAGTGTGAACTTGGACACCGGGGAGCTGTTTTTT CAWSVNLDTGELFF TRBV30 - TRBJ2-2 -
TGTGCCAGTAGTATGATGGAGGGTCAGCCCCAGCATTTT CASSMMEGQPQHF TRBV19 - TRBJ1-5 -
TGTGCCAGCAGTTCGGTTCCTGGGGAGCTGTTTTTT CASSSVPGELFF TRBV27 - TRBJ2-2 -
TGTGCCAGCTCACGGACAGGGATACACACCGGGGAGCTGTTTTTT CASSRTGIHTGELFF TRBV18 TRBD1 TRBJ2-2 -
TGTGCCAGCAGCTGGAGATCGGGACAGGGGGCATACGAGCAGTACTTC CASSWRSGQGAYEQYF TRBV7-8 TRBD1 TRBJ2-7 few
TGTGCCTGGAGTGAGAGGGGGCGCGTGGGCTACACCTTC CAWSERGRVGYTF TRBV30 TRBD1 TRBJ1-2 once
TGTGCCAGCAGACAGGGGGTGGATACGCAGTATTTT CASRQGVDTQYF TRBV6-5 TRBD1 TRBJ2-3 -
TGTGCCAGCAGCCCTTTTGGGGACACGGGCTCTGAAGCTTTCTTT CASSPFGDTGSEAFF TRBV13 - TRBJ1-1 -
TGTGCCAGCAGTGAATATGGCGGCACTGAAGCTTTCTTT CASSEYGGTEAFF TRBV25-1 - TRBJ1-1 -
TGTGCCAGCAGCTTGGCGGACATCTATGGCTACACCTTC CASSLADIYGYTF TRBV11-2 - TRBJ1-2 -
TGTGCCAGCAGCGGCACGGAGGGTACTAACTATGGCTACACCTTC CASSGTEGTNYGYTF TRBV5-5 - TRBJ1-2 -
TGTGCCAGCAGCCTACAAGGACTAGCGAAAGGAAATGAGCAGTTCTTC CASSLQGLAKGNEQFF TRBV7-3 TRBD2 TRBJ2-1 -
TGTGCCAGTACATCTAGCGGGAGTCCCTACAATGAGCAGTTCTTC CASTSSGSPYNEQFF TRBV11-1 TRBD2 TRBJ2-1 -
TGTGCCAGCAGCCTTTGGTTCAAACAGAACACCGGGGAGCTGTTTTTT CASSLWFKQNTGELFF TRBV5-6 - TRBJ2-2 -
TGCGCCAGCAGCCGGGACAACTCCTACGAGCAGTACTTC CASSRDNSYEQYF TRBV5-1 - TRBJ2-7 few
TGTGCCAGCAGCGGACTAGCGGGAGGGCCCTACGAGCAGTACTTC CASSGLAGGPYEQYF TRBV9 TRBD2 TRBJ2-7 -
TGTGCCAGCAGTGTCTCTAGCGGGAATTACAATGAGCAGTTCTTC CASSVSSGNYNEQFF TRBV6-4 TRBD2 TRBJ2-1 -
TGTGCCAGCAGCTTAGGTTCAGTTCTAGCCAATGAGCAGTTCTTC CASSLGSVLANEQFF TRBV7-8 - TRBJ2-1 -
TGTGCCAGCAGCTTAGCGGCCCCGTCGAACACCGGGGAGCTGTTTTTT CASSLAAPSNTGELFF TRBV7-2 - TRBJ2-2 -
TGCGCCAGCAGCTTGGACAGGGTATATGAGCAGTTCTTC CASSLDRVYEQFF TRBV5-1 - TRBJ2-1 -
TGTGCCAGCAGCTTGGATGCGAGAGCAGGAACCGACTACACCTTC CASSLDARAGTDYTF TRBV7-8 - TRBJ1-2 -
TGTGCCAGCAGCTCCTCCGGGACTAGCTACGAGCAGTACTTC CASSSSGTSYEQYF TRBV5-4 TRBD2 TRBJ2-7 once
TGTGCCAGCAGCTTAACGGCGGGAGGGCCGGTTACCGGGGAGCTGTTTTTT CASSLTAGGPVTGELFF TRBV7-3 TRBD2 TRBJ2-2 -
TGTGCCAGCAGTATAGCGGGAGGGGCCGGGGAGCTGTTTTTT CASSIAGGAGELFF TRBV6-5 TRBD2 TRBJ2-2 -
TGTGCCAGCAGCCCTTCGGGACAGGGCCGGGTAGCGGGAGCCTACGAGCAGTACTTC CASSPSGQGRVAGAYEQYF TRBV11-3 - TRBJ2-7 -
TGTGCCAGCAGCACGACAGGGGGCCCCTACGAGCAGTACTTC CASSTTGGPYEQYF TRBV5-6 TRBD1 TRBJ2-7 -
TGTGTCAGCAGTGGACAGGGGGCTAACTATGGCTACACCTTC CVSSGQGANYGYTF TRBV6-1 TRBD1 TRBJ1-2 -
TGCGCCAGCAGCTTGGGGCTAGCGAAAGAGACCCAGTACTTC CASSLGLAKETQYF TRBV5-1 - TRBJ2-5 -
TGTGCCAGCAGACTAGTCCCTAGTGGCCATGAGCAGTTCTTC CASRLVPSGHEQFF TRBV7-2 - TRBJ2-1 -